This T cell receptor beta chain appears in the sequencing data of a study of T cells in Graves' hyperthyroidism and ophthalmopathy. Whole-study results and caveats: In simple terms, a model built on 13 V-J features told ophthalmopathy apart from stable hyperthyroidism.

What was amplified from RNA transcripts were TCR beta CDR3 regions. HTBI primers drove first-round RT-PCR of the TCR CDR3. MiXCR was run by TCRdb on the multiplex PCR reads, yielding one entry per CDR3 protein. The table records a few hundred thousand distinct CDR3 sequences, roughly 15% of them present only once. Notes on this clonotype: The antigen is not known.

Uncontrolled infection, other autoimmune disease, pregnancy or lactation led to exclusion. The CDR3 contains 15 residues. The V end lost 7 bases, the J end lost 3 bases, and 19 bases lay between the germline ends. Looked up from germline, CDR1 is MNHNS and CDR2 is SASEGT. The receptor was derived from a middle-aged woman with Graves' ophthalmopathy. What was sequenced was blood. This sequence joins TRBV6-1 and TRBJ2-7; tentatively, D is TRBD2 (7 bases). The CDR3 here is CASKEGGGEGYEQYF. As DNA, the CDR3 is TGTGCCAGCAAGGAGGGGGGAGGGGAGGGCTACGAGCAGTACTTC.